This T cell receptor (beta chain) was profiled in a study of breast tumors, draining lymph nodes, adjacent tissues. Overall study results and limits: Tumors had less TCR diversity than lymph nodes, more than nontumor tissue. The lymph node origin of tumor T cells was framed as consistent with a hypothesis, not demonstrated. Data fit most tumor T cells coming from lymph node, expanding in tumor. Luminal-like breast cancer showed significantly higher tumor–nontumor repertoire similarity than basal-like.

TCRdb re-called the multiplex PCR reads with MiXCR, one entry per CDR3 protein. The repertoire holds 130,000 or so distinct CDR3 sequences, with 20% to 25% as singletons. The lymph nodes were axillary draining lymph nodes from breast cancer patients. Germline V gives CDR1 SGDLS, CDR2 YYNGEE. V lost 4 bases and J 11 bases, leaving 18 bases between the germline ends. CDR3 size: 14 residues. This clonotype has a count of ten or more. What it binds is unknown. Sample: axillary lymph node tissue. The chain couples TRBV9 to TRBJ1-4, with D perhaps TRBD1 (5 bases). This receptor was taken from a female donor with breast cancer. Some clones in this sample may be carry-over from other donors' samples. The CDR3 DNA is TGTGCCAGCAGCCCCCTCAGGCAGGGCGGTAAACTGTTTTTT. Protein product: CASSPLRQGGKLFF. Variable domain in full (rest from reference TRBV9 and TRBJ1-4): DSGVTQTPKHLITATGQRVTLRCSPRSGDLSVYWYQQSLDQGLQFLIQYYNGEERAKGNILERFSAQQFPDLHSELNLSSLELGDSALYFCASSPLRQGGKLFFGSGTQLSVL.